This T cell receptor beta chain originates from a study of blood T cells in healthy people across ages. The CDR3 contains 11 residues. Looked up from germline, CDR1 is MNHGY and CDR2 is SAAAGT. With a J-beta primer mix and a sample-barcoded 5' primer, a second PCR ran 7 to 11 cycles. Each TCR beta cDNA got a 12-nucleotide random molecular identifier. TCRdb recomputed calls from the 5' RACE reads with MiXCR, one row per CDR3 protein. The table has about 800,000 distinct CDR3 sequences, just under 25% seen once; the top ten hold approximately 3.7%. This same sample was also taken into another study, of T cells of mothers and their children. That study adds: Within related and unrelated pairs, thymic selection shapes TCR recombination output in a similar way. Related mother and child pairs showed slightly greater overlap (not significant) than unrelated pairs did.

The TCR originated in a boy younger than 18 in good health. The chain recombines TRBV6-8 with TRBJ2-5; D is undetermined. Near its end, the DNA agrees better with TRBJ2-1, so the J call may be wrong. The sample comprised blood. The chain's CDR3 is CASKIPHEQFF. For the CDR3, the DNA is TGTGCCAGCAAGATCCCCCATGAGCAGTTCTTC.